A selection of T cell receptor beta chains follows, all from one sample in a study of control samples from healthy donors and cancer patients. Some clones are missing from TCRdb's copy, which holds only in-frame ones; the method was immunoSEQ multiplex PCR. The table lists 150,000 to 200,000 clones, 90% to 95% of them singletons. Material for sequencing was blood. Every receptor here comes from a man aged 18 to 29 in good health. Each CDR3 is given with its conserved first and last residue. Size values are once, few and many counts, or a class for expanded clones, and some rows have none.

V,length,size,J,CDR3
TRBV27,15,.,TRBJ1-6,CASSSQGWGESPLHF
TRBV2,11,.,TRBJ1-2,CASSQDTGYTF
TRBV24-1,13,.,TRBJ2-3,CATSDLPGDTQYF
TRBV28,14,.,TRBJ2-7,CASSNSGQIYEQYF
TRBV2,14,.,TRBJ1-5,CASTTQGAGQPQHF
TRBV29-1,13,.,TRBJ1-3,CSVWEYSGNTIYF
TRBV5-4,16,.,TRBJ2-3,CASSLPDRRSTDTQYF
TRBV3-1/TRBV3-2,16,.,TRBJ2-3,CASSQRAGANTDTQYF
TRBV12-3/TRBV12-4,13,.,TRBJ1-6,CASAGTGTSPLHF
TRBV30,11,.,TRBJ1-2,CAWRPGGGYTF
TRBV5-6,15,.,TRBJ2-1,CASSLRQGAVNEQFF
TRBV6-6,18,.,TRBJ2-6,CASSPGDRGSSGANVLTF
TRBV2,13,few,TRBJ1-2,CASRGTGGYGYTF
TRBV7-9,12,once,TRBJ1-6,CASRGQNSPLHF
TRBV7-8,15,.,TRBJ2-7,CASSLAGTAFYEQYF
TRBV2,13,once,TRBJ1-3,CASSGRAWNTIYF
TRBV5-1,14,.,TRBJ1-2,CASSLGHPKYGYTF
TRBV10-3,14,.,TRBJ1-5,CATSPGVGNQPQHF
TRBV4-1,11,.,TRBJ2-1,CASSQTGTEFF
TRBV7-8,15,.,TRBJ1-3,CASSLTGPSGNTIYF
TRBV6-1,15,few,TRBJ2-1,CASSDLAGGYNEQFF
TRBV20-1,13,.,TRBJ2-7,CSASSTGNYEQYF
TRBV2,13,.,TRBJ1-1,CASSYRGWNEAFF
TRBV6-2/TRBV6-3,13,.,TRBJ1-2,CASSYDRDYGYTF